This T cell receptor beta chain came from a study of blood T cell repertoires in COVID-19. Study summary: Acute-phase and convalescent COVID-19 samples originated in the United States, Italy and Spain.

Germline values: CDR1 MNHEY, CDR2 SVGAGI. CDR3 length equals 14 residues. Trimming removed 2 bases at V and 2 bases at J, with 7 bases between. In the authors' workflow: From reference gene primer amplification, estimates of nucleated cell counts were derived. Data came from immunoSEQ multiplex PCR; TCRdb stores just in-frame clones and leaves some out. V, J and clone size are taken as reported in that table, and D and trimming were inferred from the DNA itself. The sample lists 250,000 to 300,000 clones; 85% to 90% were seen once. This chain uses TRBV6-5 with TRBJ1-3; a weak D match, TRBD1 (6 bases). The source is a middle-aged man with acute or convalescent COVID-19. The sample consisted of peripheral blood. CDR3: CASSYKGAGNTIYF. The CDR3 nucleotides read TGTGCCAGCAGTTACAAGGGGGCTGGAAACACCATATATTTT.